This T cell receptor (beta chain) was found in a study of blood T cell repertoires in COVID-19. Overall study: Nucleic acid was either cDNA or gDNA, and it came from T cells, B-cell-depleted T cells, or PBMCs.

Original data processing: Quantification of nucleated cells was approximated via reference gene primer amplification. Measured with immunoSEQ multiplex PCR; TCRdb has only the in-frame clones, and not every one. The V and J calls and clone size were taken over from that table, and D and trimming were inferred from the DNA. The table lists 120,000 to 150,000 clones, 76% of them singletons. V lost 2 bases, J lost 2 bases, and 10 bases lay in between. Looked up from germline, CDR1 is GTSNPN and CDR2 is SVGIG (reference sequence). This CDR3 is built from 14 residues. The sequencing input was peripheral blood. The chain joins TRBV30 to TRBJ1-5; D uncertain. This receptor was obtained from a man between 60 and 75 years old with acute or convalescent COVID-19. CDR3 nucleotide sequence: TGTGCCTGGAGTACCCGGTTAGGCAATCAGCCCCAGCATTTT. Translated: CAWSTRLGNQPQHF.